This TCR beta chain was captured in a study of preoperative IRX-2 immunotherapy in early breast cancer. V lost 3 bases and J 0 bases, leaving 11 bases between the germline ends. The CDR3 loop spans 15 amino acids. Germline V lookup: CDR1 MDHEN, CDR2 SYDVKM. Indicated treatment: preoperative locoregional IRX-2 cytokine immunotherapy. Patients received preoperative, locoregional IRX-2 cytokine immunotherapy in a phase Ib study. Sequencing used immunoSEQ multiplex PCR; TCRdb keeps in-frame clones, though not all of them. Of approximately 98,000 clones listed, roughly 89% are singletons. This receptor was identified in a human donor with breast cancer. Sequencing was performed on tumor tissue, taken after IRX-2 immunotherapy. The chain links TRBV28 to TRBJ1-1; D unclear. The CDR3 loop is CASSFVNRLNTEAFF. DNA of the CDR3: TGTGCCAGCAGTTTCGTCAACCGGCTGAACACTGAAGCTTTCTTT.